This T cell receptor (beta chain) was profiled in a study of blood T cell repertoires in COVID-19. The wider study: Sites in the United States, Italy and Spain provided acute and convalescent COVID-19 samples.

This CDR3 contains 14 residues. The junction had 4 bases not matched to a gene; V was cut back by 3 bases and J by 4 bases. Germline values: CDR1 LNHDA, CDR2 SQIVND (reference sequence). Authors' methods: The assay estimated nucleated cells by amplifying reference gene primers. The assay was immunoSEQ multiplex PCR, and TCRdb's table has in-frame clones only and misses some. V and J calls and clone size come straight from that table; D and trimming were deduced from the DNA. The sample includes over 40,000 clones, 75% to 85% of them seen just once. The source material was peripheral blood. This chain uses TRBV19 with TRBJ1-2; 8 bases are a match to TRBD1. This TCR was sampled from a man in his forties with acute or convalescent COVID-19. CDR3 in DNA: TGTGCCAGTAGTATCTCCGGGACAGGCTATGGCTACACCTTC. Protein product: CASSISGTGYGYTF.